The sequence of this T cell receptor beta chain was determined in a study of cytomegalovirus exposure and HLA in healthy donors. J lost 5 bases, V lost 3 bases, and 7 bases had no gene match. Germline V lookup: CDR1 MNHEY, CDR2 SMNVEV (reference sequence). The CDR3 is 15 residues long. 60 Vbeta and 13 Jbeta primers were used in PCR. The method was immunoSEQ multiplex PCR; TCRdb's version includes in-frame clones alone and lacks a portion of them. The sample lists approximately 160,000 clones, roughly four fifths occurring once. The clonotype originates from a man between 18 and 35 years old in good health and CMV-seronegative. Sequenced sample: PBMCs. The V and J genes are TRBV27 and TRBJ2-1, with TRBD2 matching over 7 bases. CDR3 amino acids: CASSFGSGYDNEQFF. The CDR3 nucleotides read TGTGCCAGCAGTTTTGGTAGCGGGTACGACAATGAGCAGTTCTTC.